Each of the 19 T cell receptor beta chains below was sequenced from the same sample in a study of T cell responses to AZD1222 COVID-19 vaccine. TCRdb's table, derived via immunoSEQ multiplex PCR, lists solely in-frame clones and lacks some. The table includes 150,000 or so clones, 85% to 95% detected once. Material: peripheral blood, obtained on day 0 of MenACWY control vaccination. These receptors all stem from an adult in good health.

This clone was observed a few times. The V call is TRBV4-2, the J call TRBJ2-5; 7 nucleotides match TRBD2. CDR3 length equals 15 residues. Germline V gene lookup returns CDR1 LGHNA and CDR2 YNFKEQ. V dropped 4 bases and J dropped 0; count of bases not matched to a gene: 5. CDR3 bases: TGTGCCAGCAGCCGGGGGGGGAGGGACCAAGAGACCCAGTACTTC. Protein product: CASSRGGRDQETQYF.

This chain links TRBV7-9 with TRBJ1-2; D might be TRBD1 (6 bases). Trimming pared 2 bases from V and 0 bases from J, leaving 10 bases between. Germline V CDR1 and CDR2: SEHNR, FQNEAQ (reference sequence). CDR3 length equals 15 residues. The CDR3 DNA is TGTGCCAGCAGCTTAAGGGACAACCCTAACTATGGCTACACCTTC. Translated, it gives CASSLRDNPNYGYTF.

This clone occurred once. The V and J genes are TRBV20-1 and TRBJ2-1; D not certain. V lost 1 base to trimming and J lost 6 bases, with 4 bases between them. The V gene's germline CDR1 is DFQATT and CDR2 SNEGSKA (reference sequence). The length of the CDR3 is 11 residues. The CDR3 nucleotides are TGCAGTGCTAGAGGTCCCAATGAGCAGTTCTTC. Translating gives CSARGPNEQFF.

The chain is built from TRBV20-1 and TRBJ1-2, with D hard to call. V lost 4 bases to trimming and J lost 3 bases, with 6 bases between them. The CDR3 runs to 11 residues. Germline V gene lookup returns CDR1 DFQATT and CDR2 SNEGSKA (reference sequence). The CDR3 region is CSATADYGYTF. CDR3 bases: TGCAGTGCTACAGCAGACTATGGCTACACCTTC.

This clone appeared a single time. The V and J genes are TRBV6-5 and TRBJ1-2; D unresolved. Trimming pared 6 bases from V and 4 bases from J, leaving 15 bases between. The CDR3 spans 14 residues. CDR1 and CDR2 (germline): MNHEY, SVGAGI. The CDR3 region is CASSGVPDGYGYTF. Written as DNA, the CDR3 is TGTGCCAGCAGCGGGGTCCCGGACGGCTATGGCTACACCTTC.

V is TRBV11-2 and J is TRBJ1-1; maybe TRBD1 (6 bases). Germline assignment: CDR1 SGHAT and CDR2 FQNNGV. There are 17 residues in the CDR3. Trimming took off 7 bases at V and 0 bases at J, with 21 bases between the two ends. CDR3 coding DNA: TGTGCCAGCAAGGGGCGAGGGGGGACACTCGTGAACACTGAAGCTTTCTTT. Residues: CASKGRGGTLVNTEAFF.

The genes are TRBV29-1 and TRBJ2-3; D unresolved. The germline V and J ends were trimmed by 4 bases and 2 bases, with 16 bases remaining between them. This CDR3 contains 15 residues. The germline gives CDR1 SQVTM, CDR2 ANQGSEA. The CDR3 loop is CSVVLAFGNTDTQYF. The CDR3 DNA sequence: TGCAGCGTTGTTTTGGCCTTTGGGAACACAGATACGCAGTATTTT.

The chain is built from TRBV27 and TRBJ1-2, with D unclear. The CDR3 is 14 amino acids. Germline V gene lookup returns CDR1 MNHEY and CDR2 SMNVEV (reference sequence). With 6 bases removed from V and 4 bases from J, the gap between germline ends came to 15 bases. CDR3 nucleotides: TGTGCCAGCAGCCGCGGACCCCCCCGCTATGGCTACACCTTC. This translates into CASSRGPPRYGYTF.

The chain combines TRBV3-1 (or the pseudogene TRBV3-2) with TRBJ1-4; D might be TRBD1 (5 bases). Germline lookup yields CDR1 LGHDT and CDR2 YNNKEL (reference sequence). The CDR3 extends over 16 amino acids. The V and J ends lost 0 bases and 1 base respectively, with 9 bases between them. CDR3 protein: CASSQDRGVTNEKLFF. The CDR3 region has the DNA TGTGCCAGCAGCCAAGATCGAGGGGTAACTAATGAAAAACTGTTTTTT.

The J gene is TRBJ2-7, the V gene TRBV18; 9 bases are shared with TRBD1. The CDR3 consists of 13 residues. In germline, CDR1 is KGHSH, CDR2 LQKENI. V gave up 3 bases and J gave up 7 bases; unmatched junction bases: 4. The CDR3 region is CASSPGTGREQYF. In DNA form, the CDR3 reads TGTGCCAGCTCACCTGGGACAGGGAGGGAGCAGTACTTC. Full variable domain (rest looked up from reference TRBV18 and TRBJ2-7): NAGVMQNPRHLVRRRGQEARLRCSPMKGHSHVYWYRQLPEEGLKFMVYLQKENIIDESGMPKERFSAEFPKEGPSILRIQQVVRGDSAAYFCASSPGTGREQYFGPGTRLTVT.

This sequence joins TRBV12-3 or TRBV12-4 and TRBJ1-5; D unclear. Between the trimmed V and J ends, which lost 6 bases and 4 bases, there was a span of 7 bases. The CDR3 sequence is 12 residues long. CDR3 in amino acids: CASRLFNQPQHF. The CDR3 DNA is TGTGCCAGCAGGCTTTTTAATCAGCCCCAGCATTTT.

The CDR3 nucleotides are TGTGCCACGGGGGACAGGGTAGGCTACACCTTC. This translates into CATGDRVGYTF. The chain joins TRBV10-3 to TRBJ1-2, with TRBD1 matching 9 bases. The CDR3 runs to 11 residues. CDR1 and CDR2 from the germline V gene are ENHRY and SYGVKD. With 10 bases clipped from V and 8 bases from J, the junction kept 5 bases outside the gene matches.

This chain connects TRBV27 to TRBJ2-7, with TRBD2 matching over 13 bases. Germline V gene data show CDR1 as MNHEY and CDR2 as SMNVEV (reference sequence). Trimming took 5 bases from V and 2 from J; bases not matched to a gene: 12. The CDR3 has 18 amino acids. CDR3 DNA sequence: TGTGCCAGCAGTACCCCAATCACTAGCGGGAGGGGAACCTACGAGCAGTACTTC. It codes for CASSTPITSGRGTYEQYF.

The chain recombines TRBV2 with TRBJ1-2; 8 bases are a match to TRBD1. Germline V gene sequence: CDR1 SNHLY, CDR2 FYNNEI. Germline trimming cut 5 bases from V and 4 bases from J; bases unmatched to any gene: 6. The CDR3 loop spans 14 amino acids. CDR3 in amino acids: CASSPGTGLYGYTF. Here the CDR3 DNA reads TGTGCCAGCAGTCCCGGGACAGGTCTCTATGGCTACACCTTC.

V and J are TRBV3-1 (or the pseudogene TRBV3-2) and TRBJ1-2; D is ambiguous. V was trimmed by 1 base and J by 1 base, leaving 7 bases between them. In germline, CDR1 is LGHDT, CDR2 YNNKEL (reference sequence). The CDR3 covers 14 residues. The CDR3, as DNA: TGTGCCAGCAGCCAAGGGAACCTTAACTATGGCTACACCTTC. It specifies CASSQGNLNYGYTF.

The rearrangement joins TRBV6-1 to TRBJ2-7; 9 bases line up with TRBD2. The trim removed 4 bases at V and 2 bases at J, leaving 9 bases unmatched. Germline V gene lookup returns CDR1 MNHNS and CDR2 SASEGT. The CDR3 is 16 amino acids. The chain's CDR3 is CASSGQGLALPYEQYF. As DNA, the CDR3 is TGTGCCAGCAGTGGCCAGGGACTAGCACTTCCCTACGAGCAGTACTTC.

Turning to this clone: Other DNA sequences in the sample encode the same CDR3. The CDR3 DNA reads as TGTGCCAGCAGCTTAGGTGACGGGAGCAATCAGCCCCAGCATTTT. Translating gives CASSLGDGSNQPQHF. This rearrangement joins TRBV7-8 to TRBJ1-5; the D is unclear. This CDR3 is built from 15 residues. CDR1 is SGHVS, CDR2 FQNEAQ, per germline. Trimming stripped 1 base from V and 1 base from J, with 8 bases between. Full variable domain (remainder filled in from reference TRBV7-8 and TRBJ1-5): GAGVSQSPRYKVAKRGQDVALRCDPISGHVSLFWYQQALGQGPEFLTYFQNEAQLDKSGLPSDRFFAERPEGSVSTLKIQRTQQEDSAVYLCASSLGDGSNQPQHFGDGTRLSIL.

The chain couples TRBV6-5 to TRBJ2-7, with 11 bases identical to TRBD1. CDR3 length equals 15 residues. V lost 6 bases and J lost 2; bases outside the gene matches: 6. CDR1 is MNHEY and CDR2 is SVGAGI in the germline V gene. In DNA form, the CDR3 reads TGTGCCAGCAGCATTATGGGACAGGGGGCCTACGAGCAGTACTTC. This gives the protein CASSIMGQGAYEQYF.

This sequence joins TRBV20-1 and TRBJ2-7; D remains ambiguous. Germline CDR1 DFQATT, CDR2 SNEGSKA (reference sequence). The V end lost 3 bases, the J end lost 7 bases, and 13 bases lay between the germline ends. The CDR3 has 12 residues. The CDR3 reads CSASSGFGEQYF. Written as DNA, the CDR3 is TGCAGTGCTAGTTCTGGGTTTGGGGAGCAGTACTTC.